This T cell receptor beta chain was identified in a study of blood T cells in healthy people across ages. Together with a sample-barcoded 5' primer, a J-beta primer mix was included in a second PCR lasting roughly 6 to 12 cycles. TCRdb independently ran MiXCR on the 5' RACE reads; one entry per CDR3 protein. The sample has over 1,500,000 distinct CDR3 sequences; roughly 52% are singletons. J lost 0 bases, V lost 6 bases, and 10 bases had no gene match. The germline V gene encodes CDR1 SQVTM and CDR2 ANQGSEA. The CDR3 contains 16 residues. The TCR originated in a middle-aged woman in good health. Sequencing was done on a sample of blood. J is TRBJ2-3 and V is TRBV29-1, with 9 bases matching TRBD1. CDR3: CSVPVHRGRSTDTQYF. CDR3 in DNA: TGCAGCGTACCGGTACACAGGGGGCGAAGCACAGATACGCAGTATTTT.